Each of the 26 T cell receptor beta chains below was sequenced from the same sample in a study of blood T cell repertoires in COVID-19. Clones were sequenced by immunoSEQ multiplex PCR, and TCRdb holds only the in-frame ones, with some missing. The sample holds roughly 60,000 clones; 92% are singletons and the top ten take approximately 6%. The sequencing input was peripheral blood. The receptor set was obtained from a human donor in a cohort sampled during active COVID-19.

The chain joins TRBV6-5 to TRBJ2-3; 8 bases are a match to TRBD1. CDR1 and CDR2 (germline): MNHEY, SVGAGI. There are 15 residues in the CDR3. V gave up 6 bases and J gave up 3 bases; unmatched junction bases: 8. CDR3 nucleotides: TGTGCCAGCAGCTCCCGGACAGGGAGGACAGATACGCAGTATTTT. This gives the protein CASSSRTGRTDTQYF.

The chain employs TRBV5-1 and TRBJ1-5; 7 bases line up with TRBD1. V lost 2 bases, J lost 7 bases, and 6 bases stayed unmatched. The CDR3 totals 14 residues. Germline assignment: CDR1 SGHRS and CDR2 YFSETQ. The CDR3 DNA is TGCGCCAGCAGCTTTGCAGGGGGAGGCCAGCCCCAGCATTTT. As protein: CASSFAGGGQPQHF.

The gene calls are TRBV6-5 and TRBJ1-5; 7 positions agree with TRBD1. V lost 4 bases, J lost 7 bases, and 7 bases stayed unmatched. The CDR3 has 14 residues. Germline CDR1 MNHEY, CDR2 SVGAGI. The CDR3 loop is CASSLHRQGQPQHF. CDR3 nucleotides: TGTGCCAGCAGTTTACATAGACAGGGCCAGCCCCAGCATTTT.

The chain couples TRBV9 to TRBJ2-3; perhaps TRBD2 as D (6 bases). The V and J ends lost 1 base and 5 bases respectively, with 11 bases between them. The CDR3 spans 14 residues. The germline gives CDR1 SGDLS, CDR2 YYNGEE. The CDR3 protein is CASSVQAGGDTQYF. Written as DNA, the CDR3 is TGTGCCAGCAGCGTACAAGCGGGTGGAGATACGCAGTATTTT.

This chain uses TRBV5-1 with TRBJ2-2; D uncertain. The V gene lost 0 bases and the J gene lost 4 bases, with 7 bases spanning the gap. Germline CDR1 and CDR2: SGHRS and YFSETQ. CDR3 length: 14 amino acids. CDR3 region: CASSLASGTGELFF. For the CDR3, the DNA is TGCGCCAGCAGCTTGGCCTCAGGCACCGGGGAGCTGTTTTTT.

The J gene is TRBJ1-5, the V gene TRBV28; TRBD1 is a possible D gene (5 bases). This CDR3 comprises 15 residues. CDR1 is MDHEN and CDR2 is SYDVKM in the germline V gene. Between the trimmed V and J ends, which lost 5 bases and 0 bases, there was a span of 11 bases. The DNA of the CDR3 is TGTGCCAGCAGTCCATCAGGGAATAGCAATCAGCCCCAGCATTTT. As protein: CASSPSGNSNQPQHF.

The rearrangement joins TRBV5-1 to TRBJ2-1, with TRBD1 matching 9 bases. CDR1 SGHRS and CDR2 YFSETQ come from the germline V gene. The CDR3 is 16 amino acids. The V and J ends lost 4 bases and 7 bases, in that order; junction bases with no gene match: 12. CDR3 in DNA: TGCGCCAGCAGCCTGGGCGGGACAGGGCTAAGGAATGAGCAGTTCTTC. This gives the protein CASSLGGTGLRNEQFF.

V gene TRBV27 combines with J gene TRBJ2-4; D is possibly TRBD2 (5 bases). This CDR3 contains 15 residues. Trimming left V 4 bases short and J 5 bases short, with 15 bases between. In germline, CDR1 is MNHEY, CDR2 SMNVEV (reference sequence). The CDR3 sequence is CASSSFGVVQNIQYF. The CDR3 region has the DNA TGTGCCAGCAGTTCGTTCGGGGTTGTCCAAAACATTCAGTACTTC.

The chain recombines TRBV7-9 with TRBJ1-1; D not resolved. Between the trimmed V and J ends, which lost 5 bases and 3 bases, there was a span of 16 bases. CDR1 SEHNR and CDR2 FQNEAQ come from the germline V gene (reference sequence). This CDR3 has 15 amino acids. CDR3 sequence: CASSGPRGMDTEAFF. The CDR3 nucleotides read TGTGCCAGCAGCGGACCCCGGGGTATGGACACTGAAGCTTTCTTT.

The V gene is TRBV7-9, the J gene TRBJ1-1, with TRBD1 matching 7 bases. Germline CDR1 reads SEHNR; CDR2 reads FQNEAQ (reference sequence). Trimming took 0 bases from V and 6 from J; bases not matched to a gene: 19. The CDR3 consists of 19 residues. The CDR3 DNA follows: TGTGCCAGCAGCTTAGCGAGATTTACAGGGGCAAGTGGTCTAGCTGAAGCTTTCTTT. It yields the protein CASSLARFTGASGLAEAFF.

There are a few counts of this clone. The chain carries TRBV12-5 and TRBJ1-2, with TRBD1 matching 7 bases. The CDR3 is made up of 16 amino acids. Germline CDR1 is LGHNT and CDR2 is FRNRAP. Losses at the gene ends were 0 bases for V and 2 bases for J; bases not matched to a gene: 6. Here the CDR3 DNA reads TGTGCTAGTGGTTTGGTACGGGCAGGGGGGAACTATGGCTACACCTTC. Protein product: CASGLVRAGGNYGYTF.

This chain connects TRBV11-2 to TRBJ2-7; 8 bases match TRBD1. The trim removed 0 bases at V and 5 bases at J, leaving 6 bases unmatched. The CDR3 runs to 15 residues. The germline CDR1 and CDR2 sequences are SGHAT and FQNNGV. The CDR3 here is CASSLDRQGADEQYF. CDR3 DNA sequence: TGTGCCAGCAGCTTAGATAGGCAGGGGGCCGACGAGCAGTACTTC.

As to this clone: At one boundary the junction diverges from the germline segment, which might be a read error. The V gene is TRBV7-7, the J gene TRBJ2-1; 10 nucleotides match TRBD1. The CDR3 covers 15 residues. Germline V CDR1 and CDR2: SSHAT, FNYEAQ (reference sequence). The CDR3 DNA reads TGTGCTAGCAGCCCGGGGGGGACAGGGGTGCGGGAGCAGTTCTTC. Its protein product is CASSPGGTGVREQFF.

The chain carries TRBV7-3 and TRBJ2-1; maybe TRBD1 (6 bases). Deletions cut 5 bases from V and 8 bases from J, with 16 bases between. Germline values: CDR1 SGHTA, CDR2 FQGTGA. The CDR3 runs to 14 residues. DNA of the CDR3: TGTGCCAGCAGCAAAGCCACAGGGACCCATGAGCAGTTCTTC. Protein product: CASSKATGTHEQFF.

The chain is built from TRBV10-3 and TRBJ2-3; TRBD2 might be the D (6 bases). The CDR3 is 13 amino acids. Germline lookup yields CDR1 ENHRY and CDR2 SYGVKD. V lost 6 bases and J lost 5, with 12 bases in between. DNA of the CDR3: TGTGCCATCAGACGGGAGCCAGGAGATACGCAGTATTTT. Amino acids: CAIRREPGDTQYF.

This chain links TRBV5-6 with TRBJ2-3; 11 bases match TRBD2. The germline V gene encodes CDR1 SGHDT and CDR2 YYEEEE. The trim removed 4 bases at V and 5 bases at J, leaving 6 bases unmatched. The CDR3 runs to 15 residues. CDR3 protein: CASSPLTSGEDTQYF. The CDR3 region has the DNA TGTGCCAGCAGCCCCTTGACTAGCGGGGAAGATACGCAGTATTTT.

The chain uses TRBV9 and TRBJ2-7; the match to TRBD2 covers 9 bases. This CDR3 is built from 16 residues. CDR1 is SGDLS and CDR2 is YYNGEE in the germline V gene. V shed 0 bases, J shed 5 bases, and the junction held 9 bases outside the gene matches. CDR3 DNA sequence: TGTGCCAGCAGCGTAGGTGGCGGGAGGGCCGTGGACGAGCAGTACTTC. Its protein is CASSVGGGRAVDEQYF.

The genes are TRBV6-6 and TRBJ1-5; the D is unclear. V lost 0 bases and J 0 bases, leaving 6 bases between the germline ends. The germline CDR1 and CDR2 sequences are MNHNY and SVGAGI (reference sequence). The CDR3 runs 15 residues. CDR3 amino acids: CASSYSPYSNQPQHF. The DNA of the CDR3 is TGTGCCAGCAGTTACTCCCCCTATAGCAATCAGCCCCAGCATTTT.

The chain recombines TRBV6-5 with TRBJ2-1, with 10 bases fitting TRBD2. The length of the CDR3 is 14 residues. V gave up 2 bases and J gave up 10 bases; unmatched junction bases: 5. CDR1 is MNHEY, CDR2 SVGAGI, per germline. The CDR3 DNA sequence: TGTGCCAGCAGTTACGGACTGGGACTAGCGGAGCAGTTCTTC. This encodes CASSYGLGLAEQFF.

This CDR3 is CASILTGESDEKLFF. CDR3 nucleotide sequence: TGTGCCAGCATCTTGACAGGGGAATCGGATGAAAAACTGTTTTTT. V gene TRBV6-4 combines with J gene TRBJ1-4; 8 bases align to TRBD1. This CDR3 has 15 residues. From germline, CDR1 is MRHNA and CDR2 SNTAGT. V shed 7 bases and J 6 bases; nucleotides not matched to a gene: 10.

The chain couples TRBV14 to TRBJ1-2; maybe TRBD1 (5 bases). Trimming left V 4 bases short and J 7 bases short, with 10 bases between. The CDR3 has 12 residues. Looked up from germline, CDR1 is SGHDN and CDR2 is FVKESK. The CDR3 sequence: CASSPAGLGYTF. CDR3 DNA sequence: TGTGCCAGCAGCCCTGCAGGGCTTGGCTACACCTTC.

The V and J genes are TRBV6-5 and TRBJ2-7; TRBD1 is a possible D gene (6 bases). V was trimmed by 6 bases and J by 4 bases, leaving 10 bases between them. This CDR3 has 12 residues. CDR1 and CDR2 from the germline V gene are MNHEY and SVGAGI. CDR3 nucleotides: TGTGCCAGCAGGGCAGGGGTTTACGAGCAGTACTTC. Amino acid sequence: CASRAGVYEQYF.

The chain employs TRBV7-2 and TRBJ2-1; TRBD1 is a possible D gene (5 bases). The V gene lost 5 bases and the J gene lost 1 base, with 12 bases spanning the gap. The CDR3 is 15 amino acids. Germline lookup yields CDR1 SGHTA and CDR2 FQGNSA. The chain's CDR3 is CASSPRQKSYNEQFF. CDR3 bases: TGTGCCAGCAGCCCAAGACAGAAGTCCTACAATGAGCAGTTCTTC. Drawing the rest from reference TRBV7-2 and TRBJ2-1, the complete variable domain is GAGVSQSPSNKVTEKGKDVELRCDPISGHTALYWYRQSLGQGLEFLIYFQGNSAPDKSGLPSDRFSAERTGGSVSTLTIQRTQQEDSAVYLCASSPRQKSYNEQFFGPGTRLTVL.

This clone was seen a single time. The rearrangement links TRBV28 to TRBJ2-3, with 9 bases that match TRBD1. V dropped 6 bases and J dropped 3; count of bases not matched to a gene: 10. From germline, CDR1 is MDHEN and CDR2 SYDVKM. This CDR3 comprises 16 residues. In nucleotides, the CDR3 is TGTGCCAGCAGGGCTCAACCGGGACAGGGTACAGATACGCAGTATTTT. The encoded protein is CASRAQPGQGTDTQYF.

This sequence joins TRBV7-9 and TRBJ1-3; tentative D call: TRBD1 (6 bases). Germline assignment: CDR1 SEHNR and CDR2 FQNEAQ (reference sequence). This CDR3 spans 14 amino acids. V gave up 6 bases and J gave up 3 bases, with 12 bases separating them. Written as DNA, the CDR3 is TGTGCCAGCAGAGGGGGGGGACGTGGAAACACCATATATTTT. As protein: CASRGGGRGNTIYF. Complete variable domain (other parts from reference TRBV7-9 and TRBJ1-3): DTGVSQNPRHKITKRGQNVTFRCDPISEHNRLYWYRQTLGQGPEFLTYFQNEAQLEKSRLLSDRFSAERPKGSFSTLEIQRTEQGDSAMYLCASRGGGRGNTIYFGEGSWLTVV.

The rearrangement links TRBV25-1 to TRBJ2-3, with a tentative D call TRBD2 (7 bases). The V and J ends lost 4 bases and 5 bases respectively, with 13 bases between them. CDR3 length equals 14 residues. Germline V gene sequence: CDR1 MGHDK, CDR2 SYGVNS. In DNA, the CDR3 is TGTGCCAGCAGTGCCGGCGGGGGCGTAGATACGCAGTATTTT. This codes for CASSAGGGVDTQYF.